Listed here are 5 T cell receptor beta chains from one sample, sequenced in a study of spatial heterogeneity in lung cancer. Whole-study results and caveats: Mutation tallies in tumors tracked expanded intratumoral alpha and beta TCR counts.

Time point reported: sample taken at primary tumor resection. For these receptors, no antigen is known. MiXCR was run by TCRdb on the 5' RACE reads, yielding one entry per CDR3 protein. The sample lists approximately 10,000 distinct CDR3 sequences, just over 14% occurring once. The source was lung tumor tissue, collected at surgery. The source of these receptors is a male donor with early-stage non-small cell lung cancer.

This clonotype is medium-sized. The chain uses TRBV6-1 and TRBJ1-1; maybe TRBD1 (5 bases). The V end lost 6 bases, the J end lost 0 bases, and 14 bases lay between the germline ends. CDR1 MNHNS and CDR2 SASEGT come from the germline V gene. This CDR3 is 15 amino acids long. In DNA, the CDR3 is TGTGCCAGCAGAAATCGACAGAACATGAACACTGAAGCTTTCTTT. Protein: CASRNRQNMNTEAFF.

In this sample, this clonotype turned up a few times. The gene calls are TRBV5-4 and TRBJ1-2, with 8 nucleotides matching TRBD1. After removal of 4 bases from V and 7 bases from J, the junction contained 6 bases not matched to a gene. The CDR3 length is 13 residues. Germline V lookup: CDR1 SGHNT, CDR2 YYREEE (reference sequence). The chain's CDR3 is CASSPSRGLGYTF. CDR3 coding DNA: TGTGCCAGCAGCCCTTCCAGGGGGCTTGGCTACACCTTC.

This clonotype was picked up a small number of times. The rearrangement links TRBV20-1 to TRBJ1-5, with 11 nucleotides matching TRBD1. V was clipped by 3 bases and J by 7 bases; unmatched bases: 5. The CDR3 loop spans 14 amino acids. Germline V CDR1 and CDR2: DFQATT, SNEGSKA (reference sequence). Written as DNA, the CDR3 is TGCAGTGCTAGGCGGGGACAGGGGGACCAGCCCCAGCATTTT. Translated, it gives CSARRGQGDQPQHF.

V usage is TRBV7-2 and J usage is TRBJ2-2, with D hard to call. Germline CDR1 reads SGHTA; CDR2 reads FQGNSA. There are 17 residues in the CDR3. Trimming cost V 3 bases and J 1 base, with 15 bases left between them. CDR3 in amino acids: CASSLILGTLNTGELFF. The CDR3 bases are TGTGCCAGCAGCTTGATACTGGGCACCTTGAACACCGGGGAGCTGTTTTTT.

This rearrangement joins TRBV27 to TRBJ1-5, with TRBD1 matching 7 bases. The germline CDR1 and CDR2 sequences are MNHEY and SMNVEV (reference sequence). The CDR3 length is 14 residues. After removal of 5 bases from V and 3 bases from J, the junction contained 4 bases not matched to a gene. CDR3 in amino acids: CASSRQGTNQPQHF. The CDR3 DNA sequence: TGTGCCAGCAGTAGACAGGGAACCAATCAGCCCCAGCATTTT.